These T cell receptor beta chains were read from a single sample in a study of regulatory T cells in long-lasting Graves disease. From the multiplex PCR reads, TCRdb called clonotypes with MiXCR, one entry per CDR3 protein. The repertoire includes 620,000 or so distinct CDR3 sequences, 16% of them detected once, and 15% to 20% sits in the top ten. These records were also assigned to another study, of T cells in Graves' hyperthyroidism and ophthalmopathy.

The sample consisted of peripheral blood mononuclear cells (PBMCs), taken at new diagnosis, from a patient treated with antithyroid drugs. The receptors here all came from a woman in her 30s with Graves disease. Both conserved end residues are part of each CDR3. A D gene is named only where the DNA matches it firmly. Clone size is not always given. Where it is, it says once, few, many or a class for expanded clones.

V,D,J,size,CDR3,DNA
TRBV7-8,.,TRBJ2-7,many,CASSLGPDYEQYF,TGTGCCAGCAGCCTCGGACCCGACTACGAGCAGTACTTC
TRBV7-2,TRBD1,TRBJ1-1,many,CASSQGGTGNTEAFF,TGTGCCAGCAGCCAGGGAGGGACAGGGAACACTGAAGCTTTCTTT
TRBV20-1,.,TRBJ1-1,many,CSARDRRGFTEAFF,TGCAGTGCTAGAGATCGTCGGGGGTTTACTGAAGCTTTCTTT
TRBV4-2,.,TRBJ1-1,.,CASSAIQGENTEAFF,TGTGCCAGCAGCGCCATACAGGGAGAGAACACTGAAGCTTTCTTT
TRBV2,.,TRBJ2-1,many,CASSRNEQFF,TGTGCCAGCAGCAGGAATGAGCAGTTCTTC
TRBV2,.,TRBJ1-2,few,CASSEAYGSGGYTF,TGTGCCAGCAGTGAAGCTTACGGAAGTGGAGGCTACACCTTC
TRBV2,.,TRBJ2-5,many,CASTRAGKETQYF,TGTGCCAGCACACGGGCAGGAAAAGAGACCCAGTACTTC
TRBV20-1,.,TRBJ2-1,few,CSARNLRLAENNEQFF,TGCAGTGCTAGAAATTTGCGGCTAGCAGAGAACAATGAGCAGTTCTTC
TRBV7-9,.,TRBJ1-6,few,CASGGLWGSYNSPLHF,TGTGCCAGCGGGGGACTCTGGGGCTCCTATAATTCACCCCTCCACTTT
TRBV7-9,.,TRBJ1-2,.,CASSPLENYGYTF,TGTGCCAGCAGCCCGTTAGAAAACTATGGCTACACCTTC
TRBV5-1,TRBD2,TRBJ2-7,many,CASSGTSGSGYEQYF,TGCGCCAGCAGCGGGACTAGCGGGAGCGGTTACGAGCAGTACTTC
TRBV6-2/TRBV6-3,.,TRBJ2-3,.,CASREGQPDTQYF,TGTGCCAGCAGGGAAGGACAGCCAGATACGCAGTATTTT
TRBV19,TRBD1,TRBJ2-7,.,CASSVTGAQAEQYF,TGTGCCAGTAGTGTCACAGGGGCCCAGGCCGAGCAGTACTTC
TRBV20-1,.,TRBJ2-3,.,CSARDPGVSTDTQYF,TGCAGTGCTAGAGATCCTGGGGTTAGCACAGATACGCAGTATTTT
TRBV29-1,TRBD1,TRBJ2-7,few,CSVSRGRQGSYEQYF,TGCAGCGTTTCGAGGGGGCGACAGGGGTCGTACGAGCAGTACTTC
TRBV28,.,TRBJ2-5,many,CASSFQKYLETQYF,TGTGCCAGCAGTTTCCAGAAGTACTTAGAGACCCAGTACTTC
TRBV5-8,TRBD1,TRBJ1-1,.,CASSLRQGQRGTEAFF,TGTGCCAGCAGCTTACGACAGGGACAAAGGGGCACTGAAGCTTTCTTT
TRBV27,.,TRBJ2-2,.,CASSLGRVRVRSELFF,TGTGCCAGCAGTTTAGGCAGGGTCAGGGTGCGGTCTGAGCTGTTTTTT
TRBV7-9,.,TRBJ2-7,many,CASSLTSSSSYEQYF,TGTGCCAGCAGCTTAACGTCGAGTAGCTCCTACGAGCAGTACTTC
TRBV6-5,.,TRBJ1-2,many,CASSYMPGSVGYTF,TGTGCCAGCAGTTACATGCCGGGAAGCGTTGGCTACACCTTC
TRBV5-1,.,TRBJ2-1,.,CASSLERWQGDNEQFF,TGCGCCAGCAGCTTGGAGAGATGGCAGGGCGACAATGAGCAGTTCTTC
TRBV12-3/TRBV12-4,.,TRBJ2-3,many,CASSLARTSTDTQYF,TGTGCCAGCAGTTTGGCCAGGACTAGCACAGATACGCAGTATTTT
TRBV3-1,.,TRBJ2-7,few,CASSQEHEQYF,TGTGCCAGCAGCCAAGAACACGAGCAGTACTTC
TRBV2,.,TRBJ1-5,many,CASSSGDGQPQHF,TGTGCCAGCAGTTCCGGAGATGGTCAGCCCCAGCATTTT
TRBV28,.,TRBJ1-1,many,CASSLTRDGTKAFF,TGTGCCAGCAGTTTAACTCGGGACGGAACTAAAGCTTTCTTT
TRBV14,.,TRBJ2-1,few,CASSQGLPNEQFF,TGTGCCAGCAGCCAAGGACTGCCGAATGAGCAGTTCTTC
TRBV6-2/TRBV6-3,.,TRBJ2-5,few,CASSYRFFWQETQYF,TGTGCCAGCAGTTACAGGTTCTTTTGGCAAGAGACCCAGTACTTC
TRBV24-1,.,TRBJ2-7,.,CATSDFVDSLRHEQYF,TGTGCCACCAGTGATTTCGTGGACAGTCTTCGGCACGAGCAGTACTTC
TRBV12-3/TRBV12-4,.,TRBJ2-1,many,CASSRREHDEQFF,TGTGCCAGCAGTCGTAGGGAACACGATGAGCAGTTCTTC
TRBV6-2/TRBV6-3,.,TRBJ2-4,.,CASADTVKGDIQYF,TGTGCCAGCGCGGACACTGTGAAGGGGGACATTCAGTACTTC
TRBV9,.,TRBJ2-7,.,CASSVDHYEQYF,TGTGCCAGCAGCGTAGACCACTACGAGCAGTACTTC
TRBV7-3,TRBD1,TRBJ2-1,.,CASSLGQGQGGEQFF,TGTGCCAGCAGCCTAGGACAGGGACAGGGTGGTGAGCAGTTCTTC
TRBV30,TRBD1,TRBJ1-1,many,CAWSFGDRTEAFF,TGTGCCTGGAGTTTCGGGGACAGGACTGAAGCTTTCTTT
TRBV7-9,.,TRBJ2-5,few,CASLALNQETQYF,TGTGCCAGCCTGGCCCTCAACCAAGAGACCCAGTACTTC
TRBV28,.,TRBJ2-2,many,CASKVAGRFSANTGELFF,TGTGCCAGCAAGGTGGCGGGACGGTTCTCCGCGAACACCGGGGAGCTGTTTTTT
TRBV2,TRBD2,TRBJ2-3,.,CASSPSVLAGGPWMTDTQYF,TGTGCCAGCAGCCCCTCGGTGCTAGCGGGAGGACCTTGGATGACAGATACGCAGTATTTT
TRBV15,.,TRBJ1-5,many,CATSAPNQPQHF,TGTGCCACCAGCGCACCAAATCAGCCCCAGCATTTT
TRBV12-3/TRBV12-4,.,TRBJ2-2,few,CASSLYGELFF,TGTGCCAGCAGTTTATACGGGGAGCTGTTTTTT
TRBV20-1,.,TRBJ1-2,many,CSARSGGASYGYTF,TGCAGTGCTAGATCGGGAGGGGCTAGCTATGGCTACACCTTC
TRBV2,.,TRBJ2-2,many,CASSVRGELFF,TGTGCCAGCAGTGTTCGCGGGGAGCTGTTTTTT
TRBV12-3/TRBV12-4,.,TRBJ2-6,many,CASSLGSAVSGANVLTF,TGTGCCAGCAGTCTCGGCTCAGCGGTCTCTGGGGCCAACGTCCTGACTTTC
TRBV9,TRBD2,TRBJ2-3,few,CASSATQKASGDTDTQYF,TGTGCCAGCAGCGCCACCCAAAAGGCTAGCGGGGATACAGATACGCAGTATTTT
TRBV12-3/TRBV12-4,.,TRBJ1-3,many,CASSLAGRGNTIYF,TGTGCCAGCAGTTTGGCAGGGAGGGGAAACACCATATATTTT
TRBV19,.,TRBJ1-3,few,CASSPQGGNTIYF,TGTGCCAGTAGTCCGCAGGGAGGAAACACCATATATTTT
TRBV20-1,TRBD2,TRBJ2-7,few,CSARAPGGRYEQYF,TGCAGTGCTAGAGCCCCGGGAGGACGCTACGAGCAGTACTTC
TRBV7-9,.,TRBJ1-6,few,CASSLDVGSLPSPLHF,TGTGCCAGCAGCTTAGATGTGGGGTCCTTGCCTTCACCCCTCCACTTT
TRBV27,.,TRBJ1-6,many,CASSSGTPNSPLHF,TGTGCCAGCAGCTCCGGGACACCGAATTCACCCCTCCACTTT
TRBV7-6,.,TRBJ2-7,many,CASSYTSGSREQYF,TGTGCCAGCAGCTACACGTCGGGGTCGCGAGAGCAGTACTTC
TRBV4-1,TRBD2,TRBJ2-1,many,CASSSGRYNEQFF,TGTGCCAGTAGCAGCGGGAGGTACAATGAGCAGTTCTTC
TRBV19,.,TRBJ1-6,few,CATGAGSYNSPLHF,TGTGCCACCGGAGCGGGCTCCTATAATTCACCCCTCCACTTT
TRBV28,.,TRBJ1-3,.,CASRGGTANSGNTIYF,TGTGCCAGCAGGGGGGGGACTGCTAACTCTGGAAACACCATATATTTT
TRBV27,TRBD2,TRBJ2-7,few,CASSLRLARNEQYF,TGTGCCAGCAGCCTTAGACTAGCGAGGAACGAGCAGTACTTC
TRBV30,TRBD1,TRBJ1-5,many,CAWATGGNQPQHF,TGTGCCTGGGCAACAGGGGGCAATCAGCCCCAGCATTTT